The T cell receptor (beta chain) under discussion was sequenced for a study of blood T cell repertoires in COVID-19. Whole-study context: There were acute and convalescent COVID-19 samples, and they came from the United States, Italy and Spain. PBMCs, B-cell-depleted T cells, or T cells were the source of the cDNA or gDNA that made up the material.

V lost 7 bases and J lost 4, with 8 bases in between. The CDR3 has 12 residues. Assay: immunoSEQ multiplex PCR; the TCRdb copy retains only in-frame clones and omits some. The data contain about 140,000 clones, around 90% of them singletons. The origin of this receptor is a human donor in a cohort sampled during active COVID-19. Sequencing input: peripheral blood. V is TRBV12-3 or TRBV12-4 and J is TRBJ2-1; a possible D gene is TRBD2 (5 bases). The CDR3 region has the DNA TGTGCCAGCAAGGACTTTTACAATGAGCAGTTCTTC. This codes for CASKDFYNEQFF.